Below, 24 T cell receptor beta chains from the same sample are listed, as sequenced in a study of shared clonotypes between healthy human individuals. Only CD45RO-negative cells positively selected for CCR7 counted as naive CD8 cells, so terminally differentiated effector memory CD45RA+ cells were excluded. Clones were sequenced by immunoSEQ multiplex PCR, and TCRdb holds only the in-frame ones, with some missing. The sample gives more than 2 million clones, over 85% of which show up once; roughly 1.7% is in the top ten. What was sequenced was naive CD8+ T cells from PBMCs. The origin of the receptors is a man younger than 30 in good health. Some clones in this sample may be carry-over from other donors' samples.

The chain carries TRBV4-1 and TRBJ2-7; TRBD2 is a possible D gene (7 bases). The germline V gene has CDR1 MGHRA and CDR2 YSYEKL. Trimming removed 1 base from V and 3 bases from J, with 13 bases in between. The CDR3 contains 15 residues. This chain's CDR3 is CASSQGKGGFYEQYF. The CDR3 coding sequence is TGCGCCAGCAGCCAAGGAAAGGGGGGGTTCTACGAGCAGTACTTC.

V and J are TRBV7-9 and TRBJ2-2; 10 bases agree with TRBD1. Unmatched junction bases numbered 2, after V lost 4 bases and J lost 3 bases. CDR1 SEHNR and CDR2 FQNEAQ come from the germline V gene (reference sequence). This CDR3 spans 15 amino acids. The CDR3 protein is CASSWGQGYTGELFF. CDR3 bases: TGTGCCAGCAGCTGGGGACAGGGGTACACCGGGGAGCTGTTTTTT. The full variable domain, rest sourced from reference TRBV7-9 and TRBJ2-2, is DTGVSQNPRHKITKRGQNVTFRCDPISEHNRLYWYRQTLGQGPEFLTYFQNEAQLEKSRLLSDRFSAERPKGSFSTLEIQRTEQGDSAMYLCASSWGQGYTGELFFGEGSRLTVL.

The chain couples TRBV28 to TRBJ1-2; the D gene is possibly TRBD1 (5 bases). V lost 1 base and J lost 5, with 20 bases in between. The germline V gene has CDR1 MDHEN and CDR2 SYDVKM. The CDR3 covers 17 residues. The CDR3 loop reads CASSLYSPTGSWYGYTF. The CDR3 DNA reads TGTGCCAGCAGTTTATACTCCCCCACAGGATCTTGGTATGGCTACACCTTC.

The chain recombines TRBV27 with TRBJ2-7; D might be TRBD2 (6 bases). The germline V and J ends were trimmed by 7 bases and 3 bases, with 22 bases remaining between them. This CDR3 region has 16 residues. CDR1 is MNHEY and CDR2 is SMNVEV in the germline V gene (reference sequence). In DNA, the CDR3 is TGTGCCAGCACCGTTTCGGGTACTAGCAGCTTCTACGAGCAGTACTTC. Protein product: CASTVSGTSSFYEQYF.

The chain couples TRBV7-8 to TRBJ2-2; D ambiguous. Germline V gene sequence: CDR1 SGHVS, CDR2 FQNEAQ. The CDR3 is 15 residues long. Trimming removed 1 base at V and 4 bases at J, with 10 bases between. CDR3 in DNA: TGTGCCAGCAGCTTAGTGAGAGGAGTCACCGGGGAGCTGTTTTTT. It yields the protein CASSLVRGVTGELFF.

Here the CDR3 DNA reads TGTGCCAGCAGCCCGCAAAATTCGATGAACACTGAAGCTTTCTTT. Encoded protein: CASSPQNSMNTEAFF. The V gene is TRBV9, the J gene TRBJ1-1; no clear D. The CDR3 consists of 15 residues. The germline V gene encodes CDR1 SGDLS and CDR2 YYNGEE. V dropped 4 bases and J dropped 0 bases, with 13 bases sitting between them.

This rearrangement joins TRBV5-1 to TRBJ2-5, with D maybe TRBD2 (5 bases). The J call is doubtful: the DNA matches TRBJ2-7 better. CDR3 length: 16 amino acids. Looked up from germline, CDR1 is SGHRS and CDR2 is YFSETQ. CDR3 bases: TGCGCCAGCAGCCCCTCCCGGACTGGGAGCTCCTACGAGCAGTACTTC. This gives the protein CASSPSRTGSSYEQYF.

The chain employs TRBV5-4 and TRBJ1-2; unclear D gene. The CDR3 is made up of 14 amino acids. Germline CDR1 and CDR2: SGHNT and YYREEE (reference sequence). Trimming left V 5 bases short and J 1 base short, with 12 bases between. The CDR3 reads CASSQFDGNYGYTF. Written as DNA, the CDR3 is TGTGCCAGCAGTCAATTCGACGGTAACTATGGCTACACCTTC.

The chain couples TRBV5-1 to TRBJ2-7, with 10 bases matching TRBD1. CDR3 length equals 14 residues. Trimming removed 3 bases from V and 5 bases from J; junction bases left unmatched: 5. CDR1 and CDR2 from the germline V gene are SGHRS and YFSETQ. CDR3 in amino acids: CASSSGTGDNEQYF. DNA of the CDR3: TGCGCCAGCAGCTCCGGGACAGGGGATAACGAGCAGTACTTC.

The chain couples TRBV6-5 to TRBJ2-7; TRBD1 might be the D (5 bases). The CDR3 totals 13 residues. Germline CDR1 and CDR2: MNHEY and SVGAGI. V was trimmed by 6 bases and J by 5 bases, leaving 14 bases between them. The CDR3, as DNA: TGTGCCAGCAGGCCCGCAGGGTATAACGAGCAGTACTTC. Encoded protein: CASRPAGYNEQYF.

The chain recombines TRBV27 with TRBJ2-2, with a possible D match to TRBD1 (6 bases). The CDR3 spans 16 residues. Trimming removed 7 bases from V and 0 bases from J, with 15 bases in between. The germline V gene has CDR1 MNHEY and CDR2 SMNVEV (reference sequence). This chain's CDR3 is CASTGHITANTGELFF. The CDR3 region has the DNA TGTGCCAGCACGGGACACATAACCGCGAACACCGGGGAGCTGTTTTTT.

The rearrangement joins TRBV5-8 to TRBJ1-6; D remains ambiguous. The CDR3 is 12 amino acids. V lost 2 bases, J lost 13 bases, and 10 bases lay in between. CDR1 and CDR2 from the germline V gene are SGHTS and YDEGEE. The CDR3 is CASSLGSFPLHF. The CDR3 coding sequence is TGTGCCAGCAGCTTAGGTTCGTTTCCCCTCCACTTT.

The chain employs TRBV6-1 and TRBJ1-2; tentative D call: TRBD1 (6 bases). This CDR3 is built from 15 residues. The V gene lost 3 bases and the J gene lost 2 bases, with 13 bases spanning the gap. Germline-derived CDR1 and CDR2 are MNHNS and SASEGT. This CDR3 is CASSDRAGENYGYTF. In nucleotides, the CDR3 is TGTGCCAGCAGTGATCGGGCAGGGGAGAACTATGGCTACACCTTC.

V and J are TRBV27 and TRBJ2-2, with 7 bases fitting TRBD2. This CDR3 contains 15 residues. Per the germline V gene, CDR1 is MNHEY and CDR2 is SMNVEV (reference sequence). V lost 6 bases and J lost 4; bases outside the gene matches: 8. The CDR3 nucleotides read TGTGCCAGCAGCCCCCTTGGGAGGGGCACCGGGGAGCTGTTTTTT. Translation: CASSPLGRGTGELFF.

The gene calls are TRBV11-3 and TRBJ2-3; D is unresolved. Germline V CDR1 and CDR2: SGHNT, YENEEA. CDR3 length: 17 amino acids. Trimming stripped 2 bases from V and 1 base from J, with 16 bases between. The chain's CDR3 is CASSLTTGRDGTDTQYF. In DNA, the CDR3 is TGTGCCAGCAGCTTAACGACCGGGCGTGATGGCACAGATACGCAGTATTTT.

The chain has TRBV7-3 and TRBJ2-1; TRBD2 matches 8 bases. The CDR3 consists of 15 residues. Per germline, CDR1 SGHTA and CDR2 FQGTGA. V gave up 4 bases and J gave up 6 bases; unmatched junction bases: 8. The CDR3 is CASSWDGTSFNEQFF. CDR3 DNA sequence: TGTGCCAGCAGCTGGGACGGGACTAGTTTCAATGAGCAGTTCTTC. Variable domain in full (rest from reference TRBV7-3 and TRBJ2-1): GAGVSQTPSNKVTEKGKYVELRCDPISGHTALYWYRQSLGQGPEFLIYFQGTGAADDSGLPNDRFFAVRPEGSVSTLKIQRTERGDSAVYLCASSWDGTSFNEQFFGPGTRLTVL.

The chain combines TRBV9 with TRBJ2-1, with TRBD1 matching 7 bases. The CDR3 covers 12 residues. The junction had 1 base not matched to a gene; V was cut back by 3 bases and J by 7 bases. Germline V gives CDR1 SGDLS, CDR2 YYNGEE. CDR3 in DNA: TGTGCCAGCAGCGAGACAGGGAATGAGCAGTTCTTC. This sequence encodes CASSETGNEQFF.

The chain joins TRBV15 to TRBJ2-1; no clear D gene. There are 11 residues in the CDR3. In germline, CDR1 is LNHNV, CDR2 YYDKDF (reference sequence). V was shortened by 8 bases and J by 10 bases, with 12 bases between the two germline ends. CDR3 bases: TGTGCCACCGGCATTGCGCGGGAGCAGTTCTTC. Its translation: CATGIAREQFF.

The genes are TRBV9 and TRBJ2-3; 7 bases are a match to TRBD2. CDR1 SGDLS and CDR2 YYNGEE come from the germline V gene. V shed 0 bases, J shed 3 bases, and the junction held 4 bases outside the gene matches. The CDR3 covers 15 residues. The CDR3 loop is CASSVGGSFTDTQYF. The CDR3, as DNA: TGTGCCAGCAGCGTAGGCGGGAGTTTTACAGATACGCAGTATTTT. Filled out from reference TRBV9 and TRBJ2-3, the complete variable domain reads DSGVTQTPKHLITATGQRVTLRCSPRSGDLSVYWYQQSLDQGLQFLIQYYNGEERAKGNILERFSAQQFPDLHSELNLSSLELGDSALYFCASSVGGSFTDTQYFGPGTRLTVL.

This sequence joins TRBV7-3 and TRBJ2-1, with unresolved D. In germline, CDR1 is SGHTA, CDR2 FQGTGA. Trimming removed 6 bases from V and 6 bases from J, with 12 bases in between. CDR3 length: 13 amino acids. This CDR3 is CASRFRVSNEQFF. The CDR3 DNA sequence: TGTGCCAGCAGATTCCGGGTATCCAATGAGCAGTTCTTC.

The genes are TRBV5-6 and TRBJ2-7, with D hard to call. Germline CDR1 and CDR2: SGHDT and YYEEEE. CDR3 size: 14 residues. Trimming pared 7 bases from V and 4 bases from J, leaving 18 bases between. The CDR3 loop is CASSGPPFRYEQYF. The CDR3 coding sequence is TGTGCCAGCTCCGGACCGCCTTTCCGGTACGAGCAGTACTTC.

The J gene is TRBJ2-7, the V gene TRBV4-1; a weak D match, TRBD1 (6 bases). The germline V and J ends were trimmed by 6 bases and 3 bases, with 21 bases remaining between them. The germline V gene encodes CDR1 MGHRA and CDR2 YSYEKL. The CDR3 extends over 16 amino acids. CDR3 sequence reads: CASSQGPGTLIYEQYF. The DNA of the CDR3 is TGCGCCAGCAGTCAGGGGCCCGGGACACTAATCTACGAGCAGTACTTC.

The V and J genes are TRBV27 and TRBJ2-3, with 12 bases fitting TRBD2. After removal of 4 bases from V and 7 bases from J, the junction contained 3 bases not matched to a gene. CDR3 length equals 14 residues. Germline assignment: CDR1 MNHEY and CDR2 SMNVEV (reference sequence). The CDR3 DNA is TGTGCCAGCAGTTCCAGGACTAGCGGGAATACGCAGTATTTT. This sequence encodes CASSSRTSGNTQYF.

The V call is TRBV15, the J call TRBJ2-3, with TRBD1 as a possible D gene (6 bases). Trimming removed 0 bases from V and 4 bases from J, with 11 bases in between. This CDR3 region has 15 residues. Looked up from germline, CDR1 is LNHNV and CDR2 is YYDKDF (reference sequence). DNA of the CDR3: TGTGCCACCAGCAGAGATCGCGAGGGGGCAGATACGCAGTATTTT. It translates to CATSRDREGADTQYF.